A single sample is the source of the 20 T cell receptor beta chains below, sequenced in a study of CD8 T cells in ankylosing spondylitis. General study findings and limits: In ankylosing spondylitis blood, a motif of several highly homologous TCR beta variants appeared characteristic.

These TCRs' antigens remain unknown. TCRdb passed the 5' RACE reads through MiXCR, listing each CDR3 protein once. The data hold fewer than 400,000 distinct CDR3 sequences, with less than 10% observed a single time. The sample was blood, either unsorted or a sorted T cell fraction (not recorded which). The source of these receptors is a male donor with ankylosing spondylitis.

This clonotype was recorded a few times. This sequence joins TRBV29-1 and TRBJ1-5; 7 bases fit TRBD1. The CDR3 has 14 amino acids. Germline lookup yields CDR1 SQVTM and CDR2 ANQGSEA. V dropped 5 bases and J dropped 2; count of bases not matched to a gene: 6. The CDR3 protein is CSVTDRVGNQPQHF. CDR3 nucleotide sequence: TGCAGCGTTACTGACAGGGTGGGCAATCAGCCCCAGCATTTT. The full variable domain, completed using reference TRBV29-1 and TRBJ1-5, is SAVISQKPSRDICQRGTSLTIQCQVDSQVTMMFWYRQQPGQSLTLIATANQGSEATYESGFVIDKFPISRPNLTFSTLTVSNMSPEDSSIYLCSVTDRVGNQPQHFGDGTRLSIL.

The V call is TRBV12-3 or TRBV12-4, the J call TRBJ1-5; D unresolved. The germline V and J ends were trimmed by 2 bases and 6 bases, with 8 bases remaining between them. This CDR3 is built from 13 residues. The DNA for the CDR3 is TGTGCCAGCAGTTTATGGCGGGGTCAGCCCCAGCATTTT. The encoded protein is CASSLWRGQPQHF.

This clonotype came up a few times. The chain couples TRBV29-1 to TRBJ2-5, with 7 bases aligning to TRBD1. Germline V lookup: CDR1 SQVTM, CDR2 ANQGSEA. CDR3 length: 15 residues. J lost 5 bases, V lost 7 bases, and 16 bases had no gene match. CDR3 DNA: TGCAGCGCCGCCCGCGCTAGACAGGGCGGGGAGACCCAGTACTTC. Amino acids: CSAARARQGGETQYF.

The V gene is TRBV5-1, the J gene TRBJ2-5; 9 bases are shared with TRBD2. The CDR3 contains 14 residues. CDR1 is SGHRS and CDR2 is YFSETQ in the germline V gene. V trimming: 1 base; J trimming: 5 bases; junction bases outside the gene matches: 3. The CDR3 sequence: CASSLISGSETQYF. In nucleotides, the CDR3 is TGCGCCAGCAGCTTGATTAGCGGGAGTGAGACCCAGTACTTC.

The V call is TRBV6-2 or TRBV6-3, the J call TRBJ2-2; 10 nucleotides line up with TRBD1. CDR1 is MNHEY and CDR2 is SVGEGT in the germline V gene. The CDR3 covers 16 residues. J gave up 4 bases and V 9 bases, and 11 bases lay outside the gene matches. The CDR3 protein is CASSMDRGSVTGELFF. In DNA, the CDR3 is TGTGCCAGTTCGATGGACAGGGGGTCGGTCACCGGGGAGCTGTTTTTT.

The rearrangement uses TRBV7-2 and TRBJ1-1; weak D call: TRBD1 (6 bases). Germline lookup yields CDR1 SGHTA and CDR2 FQGNSA. CDR3 length: 14 residues. Trimming cost V 1 base and J 4 bases, with 10 bases left between them. CDR3 amino acids: CASSLGGGGTEAFF. The CDR3 DNA is TGTGCCAGCAGCTTAGGTGGGGGCGGCACTGAAGCTTTCTTT.

In this sample, this clonotype turned up a few times. This sequence joins TRBV5-6 and TRBJ2-7, with 16 bases matching TRBD2. The length of the CDR3 is 17 residues. V lost 4 bases to trimming and J lost 0 bases; unmatched junction nucleotides: 4. Germline V gives CDR1 SGHDT, CDR2 YYEEEE. The CDR3 DNA is TGTGCCAGCAGCGCGGGACTAGCGGGAGGGGCCTCCTACGAGCAGTACTTC. It specifies CASSAGLAGGASYEQYF. Variable domain in full (rest from reference TRBV5-6 and TRBJ2-7): DAGVTQSPTHLIKTRGQQVTLRCSPKSGHDTVSWYQQALGQGPQFIFQYYEEEERQRGNFPDRFSGHQFPNYSSELNVNALLLGDSALYLCASSAGLAGGASYEQYFGPGTRLTVT.

The chain links TRBV29-1 to TRBJ2-2; 9 nucleotides agree with TRBD2. V shed 5 bases, J shed 5 bases, and the junction held 6 bases outside the gene matches. Germline V gives CDR1 SQVTM, CDR2 ANQGSEA. CDR3 size: 14 residues. In DNA, the CDR3 is TGCAGCGTTTCAAGGCGGGGGGGAACCGGGGAGCTGTTTTTT. It codes for CSVSRRGGTGELFF.

This clonotype has a handful of counts. The V call is TRBV2, the J call TRBJ2-7, with 7 bases that match TRBD2. The CDR3 covers 16 residues. With 4 bases clipped from V and 4 bases from J, the junction kept 13 bases outside the gene matches. Per germline, CDR1 SNHLY and CDR2 FYNNEI. CDR3 bases: TGTGCCAGCAGTGGGGACTGGAGCGGGGAGTCATACGAGCAGTACTTC. Protein: CASSGDWSGESYEQYF.

With regard to this clonotype: No conserved phenylalanine or tryptophan ends this CDR3, so it is likely a read error. Because the CDR3's place on the DNA is in doubt, the DNA is left out and the CDR3 is given as listed by TCRdb. The genes are TRBV10-3 and TRBJ2-7; no check of the table's D call, TRBD1, against the DNA was made. Germline V gene lookup returns CDR1 ENHRY and CDR2 SYGVKD. The CDR3 is 10 amino acids in total, end residues counted. The CDR3 sequence: CAISDGRPRE.

V usage is TRBV6-2 or TRBV6-3 and J usage is TRBJ2-1; D unclear. Trimming left V 7 bases short and J 4 bases short, with 17 bases between. CDR1 is MNHEY, CDR2 SVGEGT, per germline. The CDR3 totals 15 residues. DNA for the CDR3: TGTGCCAGCATGACTGCTTATCTAGATTACAATGAGCAGTTCTTC. Amino acid sequence: CASMTAYLDYNEQFF.

For the CDR3, the DNA is TGTGCCAGCAGCCCACTGGTCCTCGATACGCAGTATTTT. Protein product: CASSPLVLDTQYF. The chain couples TRBV7-6 to TRBJ2-3; D remains ambiguous. Trimming stripped 5 bases from V and 6 bases from J, with 12 bases between. From germline, CDR1 is SGHVS and CDR2 FNYEAQ. The CDR3 is made up of 13 amino acids.

This clonotype was picked up a small number of times. V is TRBV10-3 and J is TRBJ2-7; D might be TRBD1 (5 bases). The CDR3 spans 17 residues. V lost 3 bases and J lost 1, with 19 bases in between. Germline CDR1 ENHRY, CDR2 SYGVKD. The DNA of the CDR3 is TGTGCCATCAGTGACTCCCTAGTGGAACAGGAGTCCTACGAGCAGTACTTC. It translates to CAISDSLVEQESYEQYF.

The chain recombines TRBV12-3 or TRBV12-4 with TRBJ1-2; no firm D call. The length of the CDR3 is 14 residues. V lost 4 bases and J 5 bases, leaving 14 bases between the germline ends. Here the CDR3 DNA reads TGTGCCAGCAGTTCCTCCCCGGATTTATATGGCTACACCTTC. It is translated as CASSSSPDLYGYTF.

V usage is TRBV7-6 and J usage is TRBJ2-5; D might be TRBD2 (6 bases). Trimming took off 3 bases at V and 6 bases at J, with 11 bases between the two ends. Germline assignment: CDR1 SGHVS and CDR2 FNYEAQ. The CDR3 length is 13 residues. CDR3 nucleotides: TGTGCCAGCAGCTTGGAGGGACGGCAGACCCAGTACTTC. Protein product: CASSLEGRQTQYF. The whole variable domain, remainder taken from reference TRBV7-6 and TRBJ2-5, is GAGVSQSPRYKVTKRGQDVALRCDPISGHVSLYWYRQALGQGPEFLTYFNYEAQQDKSGLPNDRFSAERPEGSISTLTIQRTEQRDSAMYRCASSLEGRQTQYFGPGTRLLVL.

The chain is built from TRBV5-1 and TRBJ2-3; TRBD2 aligns across 8 bases. V shed 2 bases, J shed 6 bases, and the junction held 8 bases outside the gene matches. The CDR3 totals 15 residues. The germline gives CDR1 SGHRS, CDR2 YFSETQ. CDR3 region: CASSFLSGSSDTQYF. The CDR3 nucleotides are TGCGCCAGCAGCTTTCTCAGCGGGAGCTCCGATACGCAGTATTTT.

The chain is built from TRBV10-3 and TRBJ1-4, with D hard to call. The CDR3 contains 15 residues. Trimming left V 8 bases short and J 1 base short, with 14 bases between. Germline CDR1 reads ENHRY; CDR2 reads SYGVKD. The CDR3 is CAIGTVEGTNEKLFF. In DNA, the CDR3 is TGTGCCATCGGTACAGTAGAGGGAACTAATGAAAAACTGTTTTTT.

This clonotype was found a few times. J is TRBJ2-1 and V is TRBV2; D is unresolved. Germline V gene lookup returns CDR1 SNHLY and CDR2 FYNNEI. The CDR3 is made up of 16 amino acids. Trimming removed 3 bases from V and 5 bases from J, with 17 bases in between. Here the CDR3 DNA reads TGTGCCAGCAGTGAGTGGGTAGCTACCCACAACAATGAGCAGTTCTTC. It is translated as CASSEWVATHNNEQFF. The full variable domain, with the rest looked up from reference TRBV2 and TRBJ2-1, is EPEVTQTPSHQVTQMGQEVILRCVPISNHLYFYWYRQILGQKVEFLVSFYNNEISEKSEIFDDQFSVERPDGSNFTLKIRSTKLEDSAMYFCASSEWVATHNNEQFFGPGTRLTVL.

This chain connects TRBV14 to TRBJ2-1; 8 bases are shared with TRBD2. V trimming: 0 bases; J trimming: 7 bases; junction bases outside the gene matches: 5. Germline CDR1 SGHDN, CDR2 FVKESK. The CDR3 totals 15 residues. The DNA for the CDR3 is TGTGCCAGCAGCCAAGAAATGGGGACTAGAAATGAGCAGTTCTTC. This sequence encodes CASSQEMGTRNEQFF.

Only a few counts were recorded for this clonotype. This chain joins TRBV20-1 and TRBJ1-6; D is unclear. The length of the CDR3 is 14 residues. Trimming pared 2 bases from V and 0 bases from J, leaving 5 bases between. Germline CDR1 DFQATT, CDR2 SNEGSKA (reference sequence). The CDR3 sequence is CSARQYSYNSPLHF. CDR3 nucleotide sequence: TGCAGTGCTAGACAGTACTCCTATAATTCACCCCTCCACTTT.